Below, 11 T cell receptor beta chains from the same sample are listed, as sequenced in a study of cytomegalovirus exposure and HLA in healthy donors. The PCR made use of 60 Vbeta and 13 Jbeta primers. The repertoire was sequenced with immunoSEQ multiplex PCR; TCRdb's copy has only in-frame clones and lacks some. Here the sample spans some 150,000 clones, roughly 76% being singletons. The sequencing sample was made of PBMCs. These receptors all stem from a woman aged 45-60 years in good health and CMV-seronegative.

The chain recombines TRBV28 with TRBJ2-7; a possible D gene is TRBD2 (5 bases). The CDR3 is 12 amino acids. V was clipped by 4 bases and J by 9 bases, with 13 bases between them. Germline CDR1 is MDHEN and CDR2 is SYDVKM. CDR3 coding DNA: TGTGCCAGCAGTTCGCCCTCGGGGAGGCAGTACTTC. It codes for CASSSPSGRQYF.

This chain joins TRBV30 and TRBJ1-4, with D maybe TRBD1 (5 bases). Looked up from germline, CDR1 is GTSNPN and CDR2 is SVGIG (reference sequence). The length of the CDR3 is 14 residues. Deletions cut 4 bases from V and 3 bases from J, with 12 bases between. CDR3 sequence: CAWNDGHSNEKLFF. CDR3 sequence (DNA): TGTGCCTGGAATGACGGACACTCTAATGAAAAACTGTTTTTT.

The V call is TRBV7-2, the J call TRBJ1-1; D not resolved. Germline V gene sequence: CDR1 SGHTA, CDR2 FQGNSA. The CDR3 sequence is 13 residues long. Trimming pared 6 bases from V and 5 bases from J, leaving 13 bases between. The CDR3 sequence: CASRLELTTEAFF. In nucleotides, the CDR3 is TGTGCCAGCAGATTGGAGCTCACAACTGAAGCTTTCTTT.

The V call is TRBV9, the J call TRBJ1-1; the D gene is possibly TRBD1 (6 bases). Germline CDR1 SGDLS, CDR2 YYNGEE. V lost 4 bases, J lost 0 bases, and 13 bases lay in between. This CDR3 contains 15 residues. CDR3 loop: CASSPGHRVNTEAFF. The CDR3 coding sequence is TGTGCCAGCAGCCCCGGCCACAGGGTGAACACTGAAGCTTTCTTT.

This chain joins TRBV18 and TRBJ2-7, with TRBD2 matching over 10 bases. CDR3 length: 15 residues. V dropped 0 bases and J dropped 6; count of bases not matched to a gene: 5. Germline lookup yields CDR1 KGHSH and CDR2 LQKENI. DNA for the CDR3: TGTGCCAGCTCACCACCAAGCGGGAGGGCCTCCGAGCAGTACTTC. It encodes CASSPPSGRASEQYF.

The chain has TRBV27 and TRBJ2-3, with D perhaps TRBD2 (6 bases). Trimming stripped 7 bases from V and 2 bases from J, with 16 bases between. The germline gives CDR1 MNHEY, CDR2 SMNVEV (reference sequence). This CDR3 is 15 amino acids long. Written as DNA, the CDR3 is TGTGCCAGCAAACTAGCCGAAGATTACACAGATACGCAGTATTTT. Encoded protein: CASKLAEDYTDTQYF.

In this sample, this clone turned up a few times. The chain has TRBV19 and TRBJ1-2; no clear D. The germline gives CDR1 LNHDA, CDR2 SQIVND (reference sequence). Trimming removed 2 bases from V and 0 bases from J, with 13 bases in between. The CDR3 has 16 amino acids. Written as DNA, the CDR3 is TGTGCCAGTAGTATAACTCGTCTGGCGGCTAACTATGGCTACACCTTC. Its protein is CASSITRLAANYGYTF.

The chain is built from TRBV2 and TRBJ1-5; D might be TRBD1 (5 bases). There are 16 residues in the CDR3. Germline assignment: CDR1 SNHLY and CDR2 FYNNEI. The ends were cut back, 4 bases at V and 4 bases at J, with 17 bases in the middle. The CDR3 DNA is TGTGCCAGCAGTGCCCCCCAGGGTGGGATAAATCAGCCCCAGCATTTT. The encoded protein is CASSAPQGGINQPQHF.

The V call is TRBV25-1, the J call TRBJ1-2; no clear D gene. The V gene lost 3 bases and the J gene lost 4 bases, with 12 bases spanning the gap. Per the germline V gene, CDR1 is MGHDK and CDR2 is SYGVNS. The CDR3 is made up of 14 amino acids. The CDR3 coding sequence is TGTGCCAGCAGTGACTTTAACCTAATCTATGGCTACACCTTC. This encodes CASSDFNLIYGYTF.

V and J are TRBV10-2 and TRBJ1-1; TRBD1 agrees at 11 bases. From germline, CDR1 is WSHSY and CDR2 SAAADI. The CDR3 extends over 16 amino acids. With 3 bases clipped from V and 4 bases from J, the junction kept 7 bases outside the gene matches. This CDR3 reads CASSDPSGTGGTEAFF. CDR3 coding DNA: TGCGCCAGCAGTGACCCGTCCGGGACAGGGGGCACTGAAGCTTTCTTT.

This chain links TRBV14 with TRBJ2-7; 7 bases fit TRBD2. Germline CDR1 and CDR2: SGHDN and FVKESK. CDR3 size: 15 residues. Trimming cost V 2 bases and J 3 bases; bases outside gene matches: 7. The CDR3 sequence is CASSQIGGGSYEQYF. The CDR3 DNA reads as TGTGCCAGCAGCCAAATTGGCGGGGGTAGCTACGAGCAGTACTTC. Full variable domain (missing parts from reference TRBV14 and TRBJ2-7): EAGVTQFPSHSVIEKGQTVTLRCDPISGHDNLYWYRRVMGKEIKFLLHFVKESKQDESGMPNNRFLAERTGGTYSTLKVQPAELEDSGVYFCASSQIGGGSYEQYFGPGTRLTVT.